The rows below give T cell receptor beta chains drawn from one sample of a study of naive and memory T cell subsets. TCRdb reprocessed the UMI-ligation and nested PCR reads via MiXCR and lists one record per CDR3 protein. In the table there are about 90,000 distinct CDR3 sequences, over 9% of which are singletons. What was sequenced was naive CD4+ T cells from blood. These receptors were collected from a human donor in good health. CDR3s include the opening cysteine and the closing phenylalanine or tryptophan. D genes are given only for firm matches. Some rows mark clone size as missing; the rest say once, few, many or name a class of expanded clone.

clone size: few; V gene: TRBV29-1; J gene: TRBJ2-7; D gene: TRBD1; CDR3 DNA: TGCAGCGTCGTTAACAGGGGCGACGAGCAGTACTTC; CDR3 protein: CSVVNRGDEQYF
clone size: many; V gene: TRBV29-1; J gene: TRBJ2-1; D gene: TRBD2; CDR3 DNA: TGCAGCGTCCCGGTACTAGCGGGAGTCACCAATGAGCAGTTCTTC; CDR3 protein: CSVPVLAGVTNEQFF
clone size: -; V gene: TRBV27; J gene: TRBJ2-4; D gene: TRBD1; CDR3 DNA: TGTGCCAGCACCCAATCCCTAACAGGGGAAGGGGCCAAAAACATTCAGTACTTC; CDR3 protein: CASTQSLTGEGAKNIQYF
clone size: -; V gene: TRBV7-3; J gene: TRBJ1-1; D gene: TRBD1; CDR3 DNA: TGTGCCAGCAGCAGGTCCCCTGGGGACAGACAGTTCTTT; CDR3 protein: CASSRSPGDRQFF
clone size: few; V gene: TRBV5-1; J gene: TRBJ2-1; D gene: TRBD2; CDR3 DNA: TGCGCCAGCAGCTTGGTGCTAGCGGGAGTCAATGAGCAGTTCTTC; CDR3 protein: CASSLVLAGVNEQFF
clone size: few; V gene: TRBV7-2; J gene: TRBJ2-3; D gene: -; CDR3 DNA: TGTGCCAGCAGCTTACAAACTGGTACAGATACGCAGTATTTT; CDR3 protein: CASSLQTGTDTQYF
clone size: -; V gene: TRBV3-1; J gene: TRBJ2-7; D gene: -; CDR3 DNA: TGTGCCAGCAGCCAAGTGGAGGACGAGCAGTACTTC; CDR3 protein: CASSQVEDEQYF
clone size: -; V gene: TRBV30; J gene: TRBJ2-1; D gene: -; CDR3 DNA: TGTGCCTGGAGTGTAACGGGGGAGCAGTTCTTC; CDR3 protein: CAWSVTGEQFF
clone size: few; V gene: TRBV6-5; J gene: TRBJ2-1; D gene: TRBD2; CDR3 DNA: TGTGCCAGCAGGCGGATCCTAGCGGGGGCCCCCAATGAGCAGTTCTTC; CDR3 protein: CASRRILAGAPNEQFF
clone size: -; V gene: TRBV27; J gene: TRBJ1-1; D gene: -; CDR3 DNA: TGTGCCAGCAGTCCATCAGGACGGACGAACACTGAAGCTTTCTTT; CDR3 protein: CASSPSGRTNTEAFF
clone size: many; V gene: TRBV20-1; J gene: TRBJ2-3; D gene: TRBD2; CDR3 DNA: TGCAGTGCTAGAGAGGGGAAGCGGGGGACAGATACGCAGTATTTT; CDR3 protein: CSAREGKRGTDTQYF
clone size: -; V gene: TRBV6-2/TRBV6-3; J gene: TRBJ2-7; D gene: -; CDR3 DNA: TGTGCCAGCACCCGGGACTGGAGCTCCTACGAGCAGTACTTC; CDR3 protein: CASTRDWSSYEQYF
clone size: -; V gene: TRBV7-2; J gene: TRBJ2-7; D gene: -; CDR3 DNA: TGTGCCAGCAGCTTACGGGGGTCCCCTGGAGATTTATACGAGCAGTACTTC; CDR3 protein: CASSLRGSPGDLYEQYF
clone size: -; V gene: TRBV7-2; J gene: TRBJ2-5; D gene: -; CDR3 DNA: TGTGCCAGCAGCCCCCGACAGAGAGAGACCCAGTACTTC; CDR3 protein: CASSPRQRETQYF
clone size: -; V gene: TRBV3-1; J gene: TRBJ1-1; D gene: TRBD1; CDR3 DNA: TGTGCCAGCAGCTTCCGGACAGGGACGAACACTGAAGCTTTCTTT; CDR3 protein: CASSFRTGTNTEAFF
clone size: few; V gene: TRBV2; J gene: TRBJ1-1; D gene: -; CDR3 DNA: TGTGCCAGTGGGGGTCTTTCAGGGTGGAACACTGAAGCTTTCTTT; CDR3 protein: CASGGLSGWNTEAFF
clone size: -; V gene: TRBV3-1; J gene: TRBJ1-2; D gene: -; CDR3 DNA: TGTGCCAGCAGCCGCGCCTTCTATGGCTACACCTTC; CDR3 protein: CASSRAFYGYTF
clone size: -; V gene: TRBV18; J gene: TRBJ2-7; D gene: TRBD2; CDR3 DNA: TGTGCCAGCTCACCCCCGGGACTAGCGGGAGCCCGAGGCTCCTACGAGCAGTACTTC; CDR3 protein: CASSPPGLAGARGSYEQYF
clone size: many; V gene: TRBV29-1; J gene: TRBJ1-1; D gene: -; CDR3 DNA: TGCAGCGTTGGGTCATGGGGGGGCGCGCAACTGGACACTGAAGCTTTCTTT; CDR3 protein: CSVGSWGGAQLDTEAFF
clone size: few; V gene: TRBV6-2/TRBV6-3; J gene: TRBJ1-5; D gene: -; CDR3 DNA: TGTGCCAGCAGCCGCACAGGGTTTATTAATCAGCCCCAGCATTTT; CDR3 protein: CASSRTGFINQPQHF
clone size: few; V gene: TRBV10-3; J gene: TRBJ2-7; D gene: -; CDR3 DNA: TGTGCCAATCGCATCCGGTGGCACAGGGATCGGCCCTACGAGCAGTACTTC; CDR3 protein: CANRIRWHRDRPYEQYF
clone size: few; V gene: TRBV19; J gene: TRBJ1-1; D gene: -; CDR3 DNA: TGTGCCAGTAGTATAGCCGGGGAGACTGAAGCTTTCTTT; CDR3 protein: CASSIAGETEAFF
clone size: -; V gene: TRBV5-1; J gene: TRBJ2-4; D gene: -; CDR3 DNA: TGCGCCAGCAGCTTGCTGGGAGACATTCAGTACTTC; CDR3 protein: CASSLLGDIQYF
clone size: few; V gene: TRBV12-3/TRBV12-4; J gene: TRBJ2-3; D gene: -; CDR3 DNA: TGTGCCAGCAGCCGAGGTGTGTTACGCACAGATACGCAGTATTTT; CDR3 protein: CASSRGVLRTDTQYF
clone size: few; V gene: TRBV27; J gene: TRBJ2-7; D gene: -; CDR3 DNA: TGTGCCAGCAGCTTGGTGAAAGACTACGAGCAGTACTTC; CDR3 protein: CASSLVKDYEQYF